This entry lists 11 T cell receptor beta chains sequenced from one sample in a study of T cells after yellow fever vaccination. TCRdb redid the calling of the 5' RACE reads with MiXCR, one entry per CDR3 protein. The repertoire holds around 310,000 distinct CDR3 sequences, with more than 3% as singletons. Sequences were derived from PBMCs, sampled on the day of the yellow fever booster vaccination. The receptors were sampled from a man aged 18-30 years who received the YFV17D yellow fever vaccine.

This clonotype was seen a few times. The rearrangement joins TRBV6-5 to TRBJ1-1; a weak D match, TRBD1 (6 bases). From germline, CDR1 is MNHEY and CDR2 SVGAGI. The CDR3 totals 15 residues. V was cut by 6 bases and J by 0 bases, with 14 bases left in between. The CDR3: CASSKTGNLNTEAFF. The CDR3 region has the DNA TGTGCCAGCAGCAAAACAGGGAACTTGAACACTGAAGCTTTCTTT.

J is TRBJ2-3 and V is TRBV6-2 or TRBV6-3; 7 bases match TRBD2. V lost 4 bases to trimming and J lost 0 bases; unmatched junction nucleotides: 4. The CDR3 is made up of 15 amino acids. CDR1 and CDR2 from the germline V gene are MNHEY and SVGEGT. DNA of the CDR3: TGTGCCAGCAGTTCCAGACTAGCTAGCACAGATACGCAGTATTTT. It codes for CASSSRLASTDTQYF.

The V and J genes are TRBV5-1 and TRBJ2-3; D unresolved. CDR3 length: 13 amino acids. V gave up 4 bases and J gave up 5 bases, with 11 bases separating them. Germline values: CDR1 SGHRS, CDR2 YFSETQ. The CDR3 spells CASSATTKDTQYF. In DNA, the CDR3 is TGCGCCAGCAGCGCCACTACGAAAGATACGCAGTATTTT.

Many counts were recorded for this clonotype. The chain links TRBV30 to TRBJ2-1, with D possibly being TRBD2 (5 bases). Germline loops: CDR1 GTSNPN, CDR2 SVGIG (reference sequence). The CDR3 runs 12 residues. V was pared by 3 bases and J by 3 bases, with 6 bases between. The CDR3 reads CAWSGGYNEQFF. As DNA, the CDR3 is TGTGCCTGGAGCGGAGGCTACAATGAGCAGTTCTTC. Full variable domain (outside the CDR3, taken from reference TRBV30 and TRBJ2-1): SQTIHQWPATLVQPVGSPLSLECTVEGTSNPNLYWYRQAAGRGLQLLFYSVGIGQISSEVPQNLSASRPQDRQFILSSKKLLLSDSGFYLCAWSGGYNEQFFGPGTRLTVL.

The chain couples TRBV23-1 to TRBJ2-3, with a tentative D call TRBD2 (5 bases). TRBV23-1 is an open reading frame, and its role is uncertain. This CDR3 is built from 16 residues. Trimming pared 0 bases from V and 1 base from J, leaving 11 bases between. Written as DNA, the CDR3 is TGCGCCAGCAGTCAATCGGAGGAAGTGGGCACAGATACGCAGTATTTT. Its translation is CASSQSEEVGTDTQYF.

This clonotype has just a few counts. The J gene is TRBJ2-3, the V gene TRBV18; TRBD1 agrees at 7 bases. V shed 2 bases, J shed 0 bases, and the junction held 2 bases outside the gene matches. There are 15 residues in the CDR3. Germline V CDR1 and CDR2: KGHSH, LQKENI. The CDR3 region has the DNA TGTGCCAGCTCACCAACAGGGGTTAGCACAGATACGCAGTATTTT. This gives the protein CASSPTGVSTDTQYF.

This chain links TRBV18 with TRBJ2-7, with D perhaps matching TRBD2 (5 bases). The CDR3 is made up of 12 amino acids. Germline assignment: CDR1 KGHSH and CDR2 LQKENI. Trimming stripped 8 bases from V and 7 bases from J, with 15 bases between. The DNA of the CDR3 is TGTGCCAGCCTCGGGAACCTCGGGGAGCAGTACTTC. Its translation is CASLGNLGEQYF.

The chain couples TRBV15 to TRBJ2-3; 10 nucleotides agree with TRBD2. The germline V gene has CDR1 LNHNV and CDR2 YYDKDF (reference sequence). V gave up 3 bases and J gave up 2 bases; unmatched junction bases: 8. The CDR3 totals 17 residues. CDR3 amino acids: CATSRSLAGENTDTQYF. The CDR3 coding sequence is TGTGCCACCAGCAGGTCCCTAGCGGGGGAAAACACAGATACGCAGTATTTT. The variable domain in full, with the rest retrieved from reference TRBV15 and TRBJ2-3, is DAMVIQNPRYQVTQFGKPVTLSCSQTLNHNVMYWYQQKSSQAPKLLFHYYDKDFNNEADTPDNFQSRRPNTSFCFLDIRSPGLGDTAMYLCATSRSLAGENTDTQYFGPGTRLTVL.

The chain combines TRBV5-6 with TRBJ1-1; 11 bases match TRBD1. V trimming: 1 base; J trimming: 0 bases; junction bases outside the gene matches: 5. The CDR3 spans 17 residues. Germline CDR1 and CDR2: SGHDT and YYEEEE. CDR3 residues: CASSLWGTGGMNTEAFF. Here the CDR3 DNA reads TGTGCCAGCAGCTTGTGGGGGACAGGGGGTATGAACACTGAAGCTTTCTTT.

V and J are TRBV12-3 or TRBV12-4 and TRBJ2-5; tentative D call: TRBD2 (6 bases). The V gene lost 4 bases and the J gene lost 5 bases, with 14 bases spanning the gap. The CDR3 extends over 14 amino acids. CDR3 sequence reads: CASSSSGPGETQYF. The CDR3 region has the DNA TGTGCCAGCAGTTCAAGCGGGCCGGGCGAGACCCAGTACTTC.

This clonotype was seen only a few times. V usage is TRBV4-1 and J usage is TRBJ1-2, with 7 bases identical to TRBD1. The CDR3 is made up of 15 amino acids. Germline CDR1 and CDR2: MGHRA and YSYEKL. Germline trimming cut 6 bases from V and 3 bases from J; bases unmatched to any gene: 10. The DNA for the CDR3 is TGCGCCAGCAGGACAGGGATATTGGGAGACTATGGCTACACCTTC. It is translated as CASRTGILGDYGYTF.